The TCR beta chain under discussion was sequenced for a study of cytomegalovirus exposure and HLA in healthy donors. Overall study findings and caveats: A later analysis reportedly found fewer N-insertions in an Asian-associated ancestry cluster than the roughly 670-donor mean. Whilst most TCR sequences proved rare, a subset of public TCRs occurred across many donors. Later, an analysis found that common viral pathogens appeared to be linked with several of the most significant clusters.

Amplification used 60 Vbeta primers and 13 Jbeta primers. Some clones are missing from TCRdb's copy, which holds only in-frame ones; the method was immunoSEQ multiplex PCR. The table has some 170,000 clones, about 72% seen once. By share of the sample, this clone is medium-sized. Its antigen is still unknown. The sequenced sample consisted of PBMCs. The clonotype originates from a human donor in good health.

Here the CDR3 DNA reads TGTGCCAGCAGTCCGGGGGTGACGGACAATGAGCAGTTCTTC. Encoded protein: CASSPGVTDNEQFF. This sequence joins TRBV27 and TRBJ2-1; TRBD2 might be the D (6 bases). V dropped 5 bases and J dropped 5 bases, with 13 bases sitting between them. The CDR3 contains 14 residues. Germline assignment: CDR1 MNHEY and CDR2 SMNVEV (reference sequence).